This TCR beta chain was sequenced for a study of beta chain features in type 1 diabetes (dated by TCRdb to the late 2010s). At the level of the whole study: Patients and healthy donors did not differ in mean age, gender distribution, total cell number or subset yield. A total of approximately 99,000,000 sorted cells were examined across all samples, and RNA yield correlated strongly with the number of cells per subset. In the study, TCRB repertoires of sorted circulating CD4+ T cell subsets from recently diagnosed type 1 diabetes patients were compared with those of matched healthy donors. Regulatory and stem cell-like memory subsets were isolated from only 8 patients and roughly 8 healthy donors, whereas naive and central memory subsets came from all 28 donors. The paper's findings and limits, for the study overall: Shorter templates might be favored by PCR, yet because patient and control samples were amplified and corrected together, any such skew would affect both groups equally. Naive, central memory and regulatory TCRB repertoires appeared more similar among patients than among healthy donors. Because cDNA rather than genomic DNA was sequenced, highly expressing activated cells could have been over-represented, although no difference in activation and CD3 levels was found between groups. Because the HLA sub-analyses included only small numbers of individuals, any influence of HLA type on TCRB rearrangement was left unresolved. Type 1 diabetes patients showed a moderate but significant shortening of TCRB CDR3 length in all four CD4+ subsets. Patients with type 1 diabetes made fewer insertions and deleted more nucleotides at VDJ recombination sites, implying thymic rearrangement abnormalities.

The entire amount of isolated RNA was reverse transcribed using the High Capacity cDNA Reverse Transcription Kit, so the sequenced TCRB transcripts were expressed ones. Deep immunoSEQ sequencing was performed on naive, central memory and regulatory T cell samples, with an average of around 3.4 million total reads per sample. Sorted cells were lysed in RLT buffer and RNA was extracted with DNase-treated RNeasy Micro or Mini kits, depending on cell number. Each cell subset was processed separately to prevent cross-contamination, with patient and healthy donor samples processed together. The immunoSEQ multiplex PCR was used to amplify TCRB sequences from cDNA, generating 87-bp fragments that spanned the CDR3 region. Amplicons were sequenced on the Illumina HiSeq platform. Per the authors' processing: PCR bias was computationally corrected using synthetic template baselines, reads within Hamming distance 2 were collapsed, and singletons that could not be merged were discarded. By aligning reads against IMGT, V, D and J genes, CDR3 length, and insertions or deletions at six rearrangement sites were assigned. Clonotype counts were normalized to sorted cell number within each subset before computing true diversity and Gini coefficients with the tcR R package. Repertoire sharing was quantified using the overlap coefficient calculated on TCRB nucleotide sequences. As a proxy for the pre-selection repertoire, out-of-frame TCRB sequences from naive cells were analyzed. TCRdb carries this immuneACCESS record with in-frame sequences only. Its versions omit some clonotypes, under half of them owing to an unresolved V gene in the studies checked, with the rest unexplained. The DNA gave D and trimming, while V, J and clone size come from that table. Recorded for this sample are about 620,000 clones; roughly 15% of them occurred a single time. The ten largest make up about 0.093% of the sample.

Each donor gave one peripheral blood draw, averaging approximately 0.12 L, which was collected into heparinised tubes. Using a panel that included CD45RO, CCR7, CD25, CD127, CD95 and CD27, naive, central memory, regulatory and stem cell-like memory CD4+ T cells were sorted on a BD FACSAria II. All sorted populations exceeded 98% purity. PBMCs were isolated right away by Lymphoprep density gradient centrifugation and were stained directly, without culture. So that batch effects would be minimized, each experiment stained and sorted samples in pairs, pairing one healthy donor with one patient. There are a few counts of this clone. It lacks a known antigen. One base away there is no much larger clone; base qualities are not given. Counted from cysteine to phenylalanine, this CDR3 has 14 amino acids. Left in the record is the CDR3 DNA by itself, 42 bases read in frame from the first base. The germline V gene provides CDR1 SGHRS and CDR2 YFSETQ. Trimming at the junction amounts to 2 bases on V and 2 bases on J, and the germline ends lie 8 bases apart.

This clonotype was obtained from a man younger than 30 in good health. This chain is built from TRBV5-1 and TRBJ1-5, with the D gene too uncertain to name. What was sequenced was naive CD4+ T cells from blood. This specimen's cell subset or site label, interpreted: true naive CD4+ T cells. The nucleotides are TGCGCCAGCAGCTTATGGGGTGGCAATCAGCCCCAGCATTTT. It encodes CASSLWGGNQPQHF.